This TCR beta chain comes out of a study of shared clonotypes between healthy human individuals. General observations from the study: Tissue TCR repertoires likely differ from these blood-only repertoires. Generation of non-shared clonotypes was less probable than generation of clonotypes shared by all four donors.

How the authors handled the data: Junction-only sequences produced by ImmunoSEQ had no quality scores, so filtering differed. The data were produced by immunoSEQ multiplex PCR, yet TCRdb's version contains in-frame clones alone and is incomplete. Clonal size and the V and J genes are those of that table, whereas D and trimming came from the DNA. In the table there are about 2 million clones, 95% of which are singletons. The split of CD4+ cells yielded CD45RA+ naive and CD45RA-negative memory subsets. Worth noting for this clone: The antigen remains undetermined.

The CDR3 runs 16 residues. The germline gives CDR1 SGHTA, CDR2 FQGNSA. The V and J ends lost 2 bases and 5 bases, in that order; junction bases with no gene match: 11. This sequence originates from a young man in good health. The genes are TRBV7-2 and TRBJ1-2, with 7 nucleotides matching TRBD1. The sequenced sample consisted of naive CD4+ T cells sorted from blood. The subset denotes: CD45RA+ positively selected. The CDR3, as DNA: TGTGCCAGCAGCTTACAAGGACAGGCCCGAGAATATGGCTACACCTTC. It specifies CASSLQGQAREYGYTF.